The 14 T cell receptor beta chains below all came from one sample that was sequenced in a study of cytomegalovirus exposure and HLA in healthy donors. The PCR employed 60 Vbeta primers together with 13 Jbeta primers. Only in-frame clones appear in the TCRdb table, and some are missing; sequencing was by immunoSEQ multiplex PCR. The sample includes about 130,000 clones, 65% to 90% of them seen just once. What was sequenced was PBMCs. These receptors all stem from a woman between 18 and 29 years old in good health and CMV-seropositive.

The chain links TRBV6-6 to TRBJ2-2, with unresolved D. Per germline, CDR1 MNHNY and CDR2 SVGAGI (reference sequence). The V end lost 0 bases, the J end lost 3 bases, and 8 bases lay between the germline ends. The CDR3 has 15 amino acids. The CDR3: CASSYSRGDTGELFF. CDR3 in DNA: TGTGCCAGCAGTTACTCGAGAGGCGACACCGGGGAGCTGTTTTTT.

A note on this clone: At one end the junction does not follow the germline gene, possibly because of a read error. This sequence joins TRBV7-9 and TRBJ2-7; D is undetermined. Germline CDR1 reads SEHNR; CDR2 reads FQNEAQ (reference sequence). The CDR3 runs to 13 residues. CDR3 DNA: TGTTCCAGCAGCATCCCAGGCAGCTACGAGCAGTACTTC. This gives the protein CSSSIPGSYEQYF.

This chain connects TRBV4-1 to TRBJ1-1; TRBD1 matches at 7 bases. V gave up 3 bases and J gave up 1 base; unmatched junction bases: 5. Germline CDR1 is MGHRA and CDR2 is YSYEKL. This CDR3 region has 15 residues. The CDR3 region is CASSQVTGTNTEAFF. The CDR3 DNA is TGCGCCAGCAGCCAGGTGACAGGGACGAACACTGAAGCTTTCTTT.

Only a few counts were recorded for this clone. This chain links TRBV30 with TRBJ2-3, with D possibly matching TRBD2 (5 bases). Germline CDR1 and CDR2: GTSNPN and SVGIG (reference sequence). The V end was cut by 1 base, the J end by 0 bases, with 5 bases between. The length of the CDR3 is 13 residues. The CDR3 region has the DNA TGTGCCTGGAGTGGAGGGAGCACAGATACGCAGTATTTT. Amino acids: CAWSGGSTDTQYF.

The chain is built from TRBV28 and TRBJ2-7, with D possibly being TRBD2 (5 bases). Germline V lookup: CDR1 MDHEN, CDR2 SYDVKM. The CDR3 contains 12 residues. V lost 9 bases and J lost 1, with 10 bases in between. CDR3 sequence (DNA): TGTGCCAGTAAAAGCGGTTCCTACGAGCAGTACTTC. Translation: CASKSGSYEQYF. Full variable domain (rest looked up from reference TRBV28 and TRBJ2-7): DVKVTQSSRYLVKRTGEKVFLECVQDMDHENMFWYRQDPGLGLRLIYFSYDVKMKEKGDIPEGYSVSREKKERFSLILESASTNQTSMYLCASKSGSYEQYFGPGTRLTVT.

V gene TRBV7-6 combines with J gene TRBJ1-5, with D possibly TRBD1 on 6 matching bases. Germline CDR1 is SGHVS and CDR2 is FNYEAQ. V was trimmed by 6 bases and J by 0 bases, leaving 12 bases between them. There are 15 residues in the CDR3. The CDR3 protein is CASRKNRDSNQPQHF. As DNA, the CDR3 is TGTGCCAGCAGAAAAAACAGGGATAGCAATCAGCCCCAGCATTTT.

J is TRBJ1-2 and V is TRBV9; D might be TRBD1 (5 bases). The V end lost 0 bases, the J end lost 6 bases, and 15 bases lay between the germline ends. CDR3 length equals 15 residues. Germline CDR1 reads SGDLS; CDR2 reads YYNGEE. This CDR3 is CASSVATKGFNGYTF. CDR3 coding DNA: TGTGCCAGCAGCGTAGCTACAAAGGGGTTTAATGGCTACACCTTC.

This rearrangement joins TRBV11-1 to TRBJ2-7, with D possibly matching TRBD1 (6 bases). Per the germline V gene, CDR1 is SGHAT and CDR2 is FQDESV (reference sequence). The CDR3 is made up of 14 amino acids. With 5 bases removed from V and 3 bases from J, the gap between germline ends came to 14 bases. CDR3 protein: CASSGQTGIYEQYF. DNA of the CDR3: TGTGCCAGCAGCGGCCAAACAGGGATCTACGAGCAGTACTTC.

DNA for the CDR3: TGTGCCAGCAGCCCCGAGGGTACAGGGAGTGGATTCACTGAAGCTTTCTTT. This gives the protein CASSPEGTGSGFTEAFF. The V call is TRBV7-9, the J call TRBJ1-1; perhaps TRBD1 as D (6 bases). From germline, CDR1 is SEHNR and CDR2 FQNEAQ (reference sequence). CDR3 length: 17 residues. The germline V and J ends were trimmed by 5 bases and 4 bases, with 23 bases remaining between them.

The rearrangement joins TRBV10-1 to TRBJ2-7, with 9 bases lining up with TRBD1. This CDR3 is built from 13 residues. Trimming removed 6 bases from V and 6 bases from J; junction bases left unmatched: 6. Germline V gene lookup returns CDR1 WNHNN and CDR2 SYGVQD (reference sequence). The chain's CDR3 is CASRERQGGEQYF. The DNA for the CDR3 is TGCGCCAGCAGAGAACGACAGGGGGGCGAGCAGTACTTC.

This clone was seen many times. This rearrangement joins TRBV25-1 to TRBJ2-7; 7 positions match TRBD1. With 3 bases clipped from V and 2 bases from J, the junction kept 7 bases outside the gene matches. The CDR3 has 15 residues. Germline values: CDR1 MGHDK, CDR2 SYGVNS. CDR3 region: CASSESGQKTYEQYF. The CDR3 nucleotides are TGTGCCAGCAGTGAGTCGGGACAGAAAACCTACGAGCAGTACTTC.

In this sample, this clone turned up once. The chain has TRBV7-9 and TRBJ2-7, with 8 bases lining up with TRBD2. CDR1 is SEHNR and CDR2 is FQNEAQ in the germline V gene (reference sequence). The CDR3 consists of 17 residues. V shed 0 bases, J shed 6 bases, and the junction held 13 bases outside the gene matches. CDR3 sequence reads: CASSLAPSGGPFAEQYF. CDR3 nucleotide sequence: TGTGCCAGCAGCTTAGCGCCAAGCGGGGGTCCTTTCGCCGAGCAGTACTTC.

The rearrangement links TRBV27 to TRBJ1-2, with 8 bases that match TRBD1. The V gene end was trimmed by 5 bases and the J gene end by 7 bases; junction bases not matched to a gene: 12. CDR3 length equals 15 residues. Germline V gene data show CDR1 as MNHEY and CDR2 as SMNVEV (reference sequence). CDR3 amino acids: CASSRTRQGTAGYTF. CDR3 in DNA: TGTGCCAGCAGTAGAACCAGACAGGGGACGGCTGGCTACACCTTC.

The V and J genes are TRBV10-3 and TRBJ1-1; D may be TRBD1 (5 bases). The V gene lost 3 bases and the J gene lost 0 bases, with 11 bases spanning the gap. The germline CDR1 and CDR2 sequences are ENHRY and SYGVKD. The CDR3 runs to 15 residues. The CDR3 reads CAISEWGSMNTEAFF. The CDR3 DNA reads as TGTGCCATCAGTGAATGGGGCAGCATGAACACTGAAGCTTTCTTT.